The clone carrying this TCR beta chain was seen more than once but under ten times. One end of the junction does not line up with germline, which may come from a read error. These data are taken from a study of CD8+CD57+ T cells in acquired aplastic anemia. On the study more broadly: Sorted CD4+ and CD8+ cell DNA averaged around 3 ug.

The germline gives CDR1 SSHAT, CDR2 FNYEAQ (reference sequence). This CDR3 spans 14 amino acids. Genomic DNA, the template, was used for profiling of the TCR beta VDJ and CDR3. Via MiXCR, TCRdb re-called the reads, giving one row per CDR3 protein. This table has 75,000 to 80,000 distinct CDR3 sequences, roughly three quarters appearing once. All sequencing subjects had displayed CD8+CD57+ cell expansion on flow cytometry. Sample: sorted CD4+, CD8+, or CD8+CD57+ T cells (not recorded which) from PBMCs. The V and J genes are TRBV7-7 and TRBJ2-7, with D possibly matching TRBD1 (6 bases). The TCR comes from a human donor with aplastic anemia. DNA for the CDR3: TGTGCTAGCAGCCGGGGACACTTAAACTACGAGCAGTACTTC. Amino acids: CASSRGHLNYEQYF.